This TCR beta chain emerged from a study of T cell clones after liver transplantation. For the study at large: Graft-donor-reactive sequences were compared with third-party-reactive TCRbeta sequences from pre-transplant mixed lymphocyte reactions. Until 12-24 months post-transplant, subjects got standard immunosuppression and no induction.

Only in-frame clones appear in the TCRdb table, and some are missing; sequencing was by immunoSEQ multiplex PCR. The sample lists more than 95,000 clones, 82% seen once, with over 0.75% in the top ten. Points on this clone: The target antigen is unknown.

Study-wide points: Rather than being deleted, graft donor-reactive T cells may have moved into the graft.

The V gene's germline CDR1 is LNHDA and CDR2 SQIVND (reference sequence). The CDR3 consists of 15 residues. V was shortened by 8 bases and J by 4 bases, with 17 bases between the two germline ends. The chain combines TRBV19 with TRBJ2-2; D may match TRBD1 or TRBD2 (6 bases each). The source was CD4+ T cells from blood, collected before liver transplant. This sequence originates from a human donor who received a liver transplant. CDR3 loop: CASGGLDSGTGELFF. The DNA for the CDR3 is TGTGCCAGTGGGGGGCTGGACTCGGGCACCGGGGAGCTGTTTTTT.